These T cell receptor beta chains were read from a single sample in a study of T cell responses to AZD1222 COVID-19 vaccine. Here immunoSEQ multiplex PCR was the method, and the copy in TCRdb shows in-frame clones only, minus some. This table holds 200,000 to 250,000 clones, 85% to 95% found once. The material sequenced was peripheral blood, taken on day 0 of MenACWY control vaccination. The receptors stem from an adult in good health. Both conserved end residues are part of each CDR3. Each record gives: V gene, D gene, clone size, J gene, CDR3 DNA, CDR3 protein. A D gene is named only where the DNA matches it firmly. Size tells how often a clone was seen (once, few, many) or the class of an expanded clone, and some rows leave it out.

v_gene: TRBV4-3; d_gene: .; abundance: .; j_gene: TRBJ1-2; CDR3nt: TGCGCCAGCAGCCAAGACAGGGGTTATCACTATGGCTACACCTTC; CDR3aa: CASSQDRGYHYGYTF
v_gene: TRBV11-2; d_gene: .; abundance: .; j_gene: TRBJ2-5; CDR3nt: TGTGCCAGCAGCCCTGACCCGGGCCGGGATGGGACCCAGTACTTC; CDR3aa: CASSPDPGRDGTQYF
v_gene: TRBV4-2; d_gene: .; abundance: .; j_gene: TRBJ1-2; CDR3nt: TGTGCCAGCAGCCAAGATGGACCTGGAGGAGCAGTCCAGGGGTATGGCTACACCTTC; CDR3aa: CASSQDGPGGAVQGYGYTF
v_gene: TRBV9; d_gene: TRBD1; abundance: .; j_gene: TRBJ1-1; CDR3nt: TGTGCCAGCAGCGTAGGACAGGGCGCGATTACTGAAGCTTTCTTT; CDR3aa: CASSVGQGAITEAFF
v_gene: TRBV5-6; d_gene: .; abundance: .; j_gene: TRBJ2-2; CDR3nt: TGTGCCAGCAGCTTATGGGGGGCTTCGGTCACCGGGGAGCTGTTTTTT; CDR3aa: CASSLWGASVTGELFF
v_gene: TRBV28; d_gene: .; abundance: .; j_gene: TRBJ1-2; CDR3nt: TGTGCCAGCAGTTTAGCCGGGACACCGCCTTTCTATGGCTACACCTTC; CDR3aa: CASSLAGTPPFYGYTF
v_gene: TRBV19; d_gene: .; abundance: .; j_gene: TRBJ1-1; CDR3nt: TGTGCCAGTAGTTTCCCTATGAACACTGAAGCTTTCTTT; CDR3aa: CASSFPMNTEAFF
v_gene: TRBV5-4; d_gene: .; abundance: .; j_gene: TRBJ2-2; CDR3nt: TGTGCCAGCAGCTTGTTTTCAGACACCGGGGAGCTGTTTTTT; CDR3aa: CASSLFSDTGELFF
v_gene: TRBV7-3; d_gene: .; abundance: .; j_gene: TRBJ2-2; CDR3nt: TGTGCCAGCAGCTTAGAACTAGCACTAACCGGGGAGCTGTTTTTT; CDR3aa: CASSLELALTGELFF
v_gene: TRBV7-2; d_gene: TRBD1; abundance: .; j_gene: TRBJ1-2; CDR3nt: TGTGCCAGCAGCTTAGCCAACAGGGGGCGTAGGGGCTACACCTTC; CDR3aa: CASSLANRGRRGYTF
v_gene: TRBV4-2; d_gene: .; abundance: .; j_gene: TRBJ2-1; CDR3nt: TGTGCCAGCAGGGGGACTGGGGGTACAAATGAGCAGTTCTTC; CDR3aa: CASRGTGGTNEQFF
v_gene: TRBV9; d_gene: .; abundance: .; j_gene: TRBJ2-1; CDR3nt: TGTGCCAGCAGCGTAGGCTCGCCAAGCTCCTACAATGAGCAGTTCTTC; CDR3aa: CASSVGSPSSYNEQFF
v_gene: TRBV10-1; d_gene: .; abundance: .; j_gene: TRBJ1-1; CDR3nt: TGCGCCAGCCGGGGACCGATGAACACTGAAGCTTTCTTT; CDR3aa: CASRGPMNTEAFF
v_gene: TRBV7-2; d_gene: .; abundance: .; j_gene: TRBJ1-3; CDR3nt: TGTGCCAGCAGCTTAGGACAAACCTCTGGAAACACCATATATTTT; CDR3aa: CASSLGQTSGNTIYF
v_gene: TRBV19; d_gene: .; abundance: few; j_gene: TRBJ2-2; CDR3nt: TGTGCCAGTAGTATATTTAGTTTTAGTCCCGGGGAGCTGTTTTTT; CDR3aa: CASSIFSFSPGELFF
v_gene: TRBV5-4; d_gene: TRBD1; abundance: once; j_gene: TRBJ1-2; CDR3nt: TGTGCCAGCAGCTCCTGGACAGGGCGATTTAACTATGGCTACACCTTC; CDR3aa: CASSSWTGRFNYGYTF
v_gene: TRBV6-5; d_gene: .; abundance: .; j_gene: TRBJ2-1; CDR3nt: TGTGCCAGCGTCCGGGTTAACTCCTACAATGAGCAGTTCTTC; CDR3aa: CASVRVNSYNEQFF
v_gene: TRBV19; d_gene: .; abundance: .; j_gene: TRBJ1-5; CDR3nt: TGTGCCAGTAGTGTAACGGACAGTTTGGGCAATCAGCCCCAGCATTTT; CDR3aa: CASSVTDSLGNQPQHF
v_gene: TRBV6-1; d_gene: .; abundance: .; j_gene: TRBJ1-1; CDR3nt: TGTGCCAGCAGTGAAATGGGCAGCACTGAAGCTTTCTTT; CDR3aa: CASSEMGSTEAFF
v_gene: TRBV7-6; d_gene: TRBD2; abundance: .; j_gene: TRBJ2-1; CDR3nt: TGTGCCAGCAGCTTAGCGGGAGCGGGGGGGCCCAATGAGCAGTTCTTC; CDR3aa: CASSLAGAGGPNEQFF
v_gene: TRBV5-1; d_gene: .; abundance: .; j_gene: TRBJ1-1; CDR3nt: TGCGCCAGCAGCTTGGGAGTGGGGCAGGGGAGAACTGAAGCTTTCTTT; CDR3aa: CASSLGVGQGRTEAFF
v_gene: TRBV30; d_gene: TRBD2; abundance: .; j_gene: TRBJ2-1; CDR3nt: TGTGCCTGGAGTATAATCCTAGCGGGGGGATCCTCCTACAATGAGCAGTTCTTC; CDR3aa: CAWSIILAGGSSYNEQFF